This T cell receptor beta chain was obtained from a study of blood T cell repertoires in COVID-19 (dated by TCRdb to 2020 to 2022). With respect to the entire study: Collaborator samples came from the United States, Italy and Spain and covered acute and convalescent phases of COVID-19. The repertoires were released in a freely available public database meant as a resource for research on the immune response to SARS-CoV-2. The samples were drawn from the first 160 participants of the ongoing ImmuneRACE study and from over 950 subjects provided by 6 global collaborators. Where available, HLA class I and class II types were taken from metadata supplied by the sample provider and were not determined by assay-based typing. The dataset comprised deeply sampled blood TCRbeta repertoires from subjects exposed to, actively infected with, or recovered from COVID-19. The material from the prospective study consisted of cDNA or gDNA derived from T cells, B-cell-depleted T cells, or PBMCs. The sample metadata nearly always contained a de-identified subject ID, COVID-19 status, age in years and sex.

TCRbeta CDR3 regions were amplified from genomic DNA using the immunoSEQ Assay, a bias-controlled multiplex PCR. For the original study's pipeline: Within the assay, amplification of reference gene primers was used to estimate how many nucleated cells each sample contained. To quantify the absolute abundance of each unique TCRbeta CDR3 rearrangement, sequence reads were collapsed and filtered. Productive Simpson clonality was computed per sample as the square root of Simpson's diversity index over productive rearrangements. TCRdb stores this immuneACCESS table with in-frame sequences only. Part of the clones is absent; in the studies checked, under half of the shortfall reflects unresolved V genes, and no reason is known for the rest. D and trimming come from the DNA, and the V and J calls and clone size come from that table. This sample gives roughly 260,000 clones in total; 90% to 95% of them show up just once. Approximately 1.2% of the sample is in the top ten clones.

V is cut by 6 bases and J by 7 bases, and the space between the germline ends is 13 bases. Including cysteine and phenylalanine, the CDR3 has 13 amino acids. The only DNA kept is the CDR3, 39 bases in frame from the first base. The paper as a whole reports these results and caveats: Clinical and demographic metadata were provided uncurated, with the amount varying by source and participant.

Enrolling through a virtual design, the prospective study's participants ranged in age from roughly 18 to 90 years and lived across about two dozen United States geographic areas. In the prospective study, cohorts were assigned on the basis of participant-reported clinical history obtained from a screening survey and a study questionnaire. In the prospective study, whole blood, serum and a nasopharyngeal or oropharyngeal swab were collected from each participant by mobile phlebotomists. Prospective study participants could optionally give additional blood draws and questionnaires over an approximately two-month period. Before DNA extraction, prospective study blood samples were shipped either frozen or at room temperature. To note about this clone: It lacks a known antigen. No base quality information exists; no much larger clone differs at one position.

The sequencing sample was made of PBMCs or T cells enriched from blood (not recorded which). The TCR comes from a human donor in a cohort exposed to, infected with or recovered from COVID-19 (not recorded which). The donor label of this sample is uncertain. Rearrangement joined TRBV12-3 or TRBV12-4 to TRBJ1-5, with the D gene too uncertain to name. The DNA sequence is given as TGTGCCAGCAGCACAGAGAATGCGCAGCCCCAGCATTTT. It codes for CASSTENAQPQHF.